This is a list of T cell receptor beta chains from one sample in a study of blood T cell repertoires in COVID-19. Here immunoSEQ multiplex PCR was the method, and the copy in TCRdb shows in-frame clones only, minus some. Of 97,000 or so clones in the sample, approximately 90% were seen once. The sample was peripheral blood. All receptors come from a woman in her forties or fifties with COVID-19, enrolled during active disease. Each CDR3 is given with its conserved first and last residue. Each record gives: V gene, CDR3 length, J gene, clone size, D gene, CDR3 DNA, CDR3 protein. D genes are given only for firm matches. The size of a clone is reported for some rows only, either as once, few or many, or as a class for expanded clones.

>TRBV5-1|14|TRBJ1-6|.|.
TGCGCCAGCAGCTTGGCCGAGGGTAATTCACCCCTCCACTTT
CASSLAEGNSPLHF
>TRBV19|15|TRBJ2-7|.|TRBD2
TGTGCCAGTAGGGAACTAGCGGGGGGGCCCCACGAGCAGTACTTC
CASRELAGGPHEQYF
>TRBV11-3|16|TRBJ2-3|.|TRBD1
TGTGCCAGCAGCTTAGGGCAGGGGGTAAGCACAGATACGCAGTATTTT
CASSLGQGVSTDTQYF
>TRBV11-2|14|TRBJ2-7|few|.
TGTGCCAGCAGCACGAACCAGGGCCGCTACGAGCAGTACTTC
CASSTNQGRYEQYF
>TRBV13|18|TRBJ2-4|.|TRBD2
TGTGCCAGCAGCCTGGGGACTAGCGGGGGTCTAGCCAAAAACATTCAGTACTTC
CASSLGTSGGLAKNIQYF
>TRBV28|13|TRBJ2-1|.|TRBD2
TGTGCCAGCCAGCGGGGGGGCGATGATGAGCAGTTCTTC
CASQRGGDDEQFF
>TRBV19|15|TRBJ2-1|.|.
TGTGCCAGTTCCAAGCAAAGGGAGGCCTACAATGAGCAGTTCTTC
CASSKQREAYNEQFF
>TRBV3-1/TRBV3-2|14|TRBJ2-5|.|TRBD1
TGTGCCAGCAGCCAAGGGACAGGACAAGAGACCCAGTACTTC
CASSQGTGQETQYF
>TRBV7-7|15|TRBJ2-4|once|.
TGTGCTAGCAGGGTTGGCAGGGTTAACCAAAACATTCAGTACTTC
CASRVGRVNQNIQYF
>TRBV24-1|14|TRBJ2-3|.|.
TGTGCCACCAGTGATTTGCGAGACAGCCATACGCAGTATTTT
CATSDLRDSHTQYF
>TRBV2|15|TRBJ1-6|.|.
TGTGCCAGCAGTGTTTACAGGGACTATAATTCACCCCTCCACTTT
CASSVYRDYNSPLHF
>TRBV13|14|TRBJ1-3|.|.
TGTGCCAGCAGTTTTCCGGGTTTCGGAAACACCATATATTTT
CASSFPGFGNTIYF
>TRBV5-4|17|TRBJ2-7|few|TRBD2
TGTGCCAGCAGCTTAGGACTAGCGGGCCAAAGCTCCTACGAGCAGTACTTC
CASSLGLAGQSSYEQYF
>TRBV7-2|13|TRBJ2-7|.|.
TGTGCCAGCAGCTTAGGCAGACTGGACGAGCAGTACTTC
CASSLGRLDEQYF
>TRBV10-1|15|TRBJ2-1|.|TRBD2
TGCGCCAGCACCGGACTAGCGGGGGGGTACAATGAGCAGTTCTTC
CASTGLAGGYNEQFF
>TRBV25-1|15|TRBJ1-6|.|TRBD1
TGTGCCAGCAGTGATCTTGCAGGGGGCAAATCACCCCTCCACTTT
CASSDLAGGKSPLHF
>TRBV11-2|15|TRBJ1-1|.|.
TGTGCCAGCAGCTTAGTGGGCCAGATGAACACTGAAGCTTTCTTT
CASSLVGQMNTEAFF
>TRBV30|15|TRBJ1-1|.|TRBD1
TGTGCCTGGAAACGACAGGGGGCGATCCCCACTGAAGCTTTCTTT
CAWKRQGAIPTEAFF
>TRBV11-3|15|TRBJ1-2|.|.
TGTGCCAGCAGCCAAGATGGTACAGGGAGCAATGGCTACACCTTC
CASSQDGTGSNGYTF
>TRBV10-1|17|TRBJ2-5|.|TRBD2
TGCGCCAGCACCCGAAGACTAGCGGGGGGGCCAGAAGAGACCCAGTACTTC
CASTRRLAGGPEETQYF
>TRBV11-2|16|TRBJ2-3|.|.
TGTGCCAGCAGCTTAGAACCGGGTCCTAACACAGATACGCAGTATTTT
CASSLEPGPNTDTQYF
>TRBV11-1|15|TRBJ1-1|.|.
TGTGCCAGCAGCTTAGAACGGGATCTGAACACTGAAGCTTTCTTT
CASSLERDLNTEAFF
>TRBV27|15|TRBJ1-5|.|TRBD1
TGTGCCAGCAGTACAGGGGACGGTAGCAATCAGCCCCAGCATTTT
CASSTGDGSNQPQHF
>TRBV4-3|15|TRBJ2-4|once|.
TGCGCCAGCAGCCGAGAACAGGGAAGCAAAAACATTCAGTACTTC
CASSREQGSKNIQYF
>TRBV28|14|TRBJ2-5|few|TRBD2
TGTGCCAGCAGTACTCTAGCGGGGCAAGAGACCCAGTACTTC
CASSTLAGQETQYF
>TRBV4-1|15|TRBJ2-7|once|TRBD1
TGCGCCAGCAGCCAGCAAACAGGGGACTCCTACGAGCAGTACTTC
CASSQQTGDSYEQYF
>TRBV6-1|14|TRBJ2-3|.|TRBD1
TGTGCCAGCAGTGAGGACAGGGGGACAGATACGCAGTATTTT
CASSEDRGTDTQYF
>TRBV6-1|12|TRBJ2-7|.|.
TGTGCCAGCAGTGATTACGGGGGCGAGCAGTACTTC
CASSDYGGEQYF
>TRBV3-1/TRBV3-2|12|TRBJ1-2|.|.
TGTGCCAGCAGCAACACAAGAATGGGCTACACCTTC
CASSNTRMGYTF
>TRBV12-3/TRBV12-4|13|TRBJ1-2|.|.
TGTGCCAGCAGTTTAGCGGAGATCTATGGCTACACCTTC
CASSLAEIYGYTF
>TRBV3-1/TRBV3-2|13|TRBJ2-1|.|TRBD2
TGTGCCAGCCAGGGACTAGCCTACAATGAGCAGTTCTTC
CASQGLAYNEQFF
>TRBV4-1|15|TRBJ2-5|.|TRBD2
TGCGCCAGCAGCCCGCTAGCGGGGGACAAGGAGACCCAGTACTTC
CASSPLAGDKETQYF
>TRBV5-6|16|TRBJ2-3|.|TRBD2
TGTGCCAGCAGCCTGCCGCTAGCGGGGTTAACAGATACGCAGTATTTT
CASSLPLAGLTDTQYF
>TRBV2|14|TRBJ1-2|.|.
TGTGCCAGCAGTACCCGGGGGGGGGAGGTTGGCTACACCTTC
CASSTRGGEVGYTF
>TRBV6-1|16|TRBJ1-2|.|TRBD1
TGTGCCAGCAGTGAAGAGGGACAGGGGGATAACTATGGCTACACCTTC
CASSEEGQGDNYGYTF
>TRBV7-3|13|TRBJ1-1|few|.
TGTGCCGGATACCCGGAGGGGCGGACTGAAGCTTTCTTT
CAGYPEGRTEAFF
>TRBV10-3|15|TRBJ1-1|.|.
TGTGCCATCAGTTCCTTCGGGGGAGGAAACACTGAAGCTTTCTTT
CAISSFGGGNTEAFF
>TRBV20-1|11|TRBJ2-7|.|TRBD1
TGCAGTGCCAGGACAGGGCACGAGCAGTACTTC
CSARTGHEQYF
>TRBV7-2|15|TRBJ2-5|.|TRBD2
TGTGCCAGCGCGACTAGCGGGGGGGCCCGGGAGACCCAGTACTTC
CASATSGGARETQYF
>TRBV27|13|TRBJ1-4|.|TRBD1
TGTGCCAGCAGCGATGACAGGGGTGAAAAACTGTTTTTT
CASSDDRGEKLFF
>TRBV27|15|TRBJ2-1|.|TRBD2
TGTGCCAAAATTAGCGGGGATTACTCCTACAATGAGCAGTTCTTC
CAKISGDYSYNEQFF
>TRBV30|13|TRBJ2-2|.|.
TGTGCCTGGAGTGTCCGGGGAACCGGGGAGCTGTTTTTT
CAWSVRGTGELFF
>TRBV2|14|TRBJ2-1|.|.
TGTGCCAGCAGTGCGGCTAGCCGGTACAATGAGCAGTTCTTC
CASSAASRYNEQFF
>TRBV5-6|13|TRBJ2-1|.|.
TGTGCCAGCAGCTTAGTAGCGGATAATGAGCAGTTCTTC
CASSLVADNEQFF
>TRBV19|13|TRBJ1-2|.|.
TGTGCCAGTACCCCCGTATCAGGTTATGGCTACACCTTC
CASTPVSGYGYTF
>TRBV7-2|16|TRBJ1-4|.|TRBD1
TGTGCCAGCAGCTCGGACAGGGCTGCAACTAATGAAAAACTGTTTTTT
CASSSDRAATNEKLFF
>TRBV9|16|TRBJ2-4|.|TRBD1
TGTGCCAGCAGCGCCCGGACAGGGTTGGCCAAAAACATTCAGTACTTC
CASSARTGLAKNIQYF
>TRBV27|13|TRBJ2-1|.|TRBD2
TGTGCCAGCAGTTGGGGGGGACACAATGAGCAGTTCTTC
CASSWGGHNEQFF
>TRBV2|14|TRBJ2-7|once|TRBD2
TGTGCCAGCACTCCTCGGCTAGCGGGCTACGAGCAGTACTTC
CASTPRLAGYEQYF
>TRBV10-3|11|TRBJ1-1|few|.
TGTGCCATCAGTGAGGCGAATGAAGCTTTCTTT
CAISEANEAFF
>TRBV7-9|15|TRBJ1-1|once|TRBD1
TGTGCCAGCAGTGGGACAGATTTTATGAACACTGAAGCTTTCTTT
CASSGTDFMNTEAFF
>TRBV12-3/TRBV12-4|12|TRBJ1-4|.|.
TGTGCCAGCAGTCCCAGGCTTGTTGAACTGTTTTTT
CASSPRLVELFF
>TRBV30|15|TRBJ2-1|.|TRBD2
TGTGCCTGGAGGTCGGTGCGGGGGGCCGGCAATGAGCAGTTCTTC
CAWRSVRGAGNEQFF